The 2 T cell receptor beta chains below were found in one sample sequenced in a study of CD8 T cells in ankylosing spondylitis. General study findings and limits: The study identified a TCR beta motif of fewer than 10 highly homologous variants that appeared characteristic of ankylosing spondylitis blood.

Antigen specificity for these receptors is unknown. TCRdb passed the 5' RACE reads through MiXCR, listing each CDR3 protein once. Found here are around 770,000 distinct CDR3 sequences, roughly 19% of them singletons; the top ten hold over 15%. Sequenced input: blood, either unsorted or a sorted T cell fraction (not recorded which). The origin of the receptors is a male donor with ankylosing spondylitis.

This clonotype was counted between two and nine times. This chain uses TRBV5-1 with TRBJ2-7; 9 positions match TRBD2. CDR1 and CDR2 from the germline V gene are SGHRS and YFSETQ. J was trimmed by 7 bases and V by 6 bases; bases with no gene match: 17. The CDR3 length is 16 residues. This CDR3 reads CASTRGSFGTSNEQYF. DNA for the CDR3: TGCGCCAGCACCCGGGGGAGCTTCGGGACTAGCAATGAGCAGTACTTC.

The chain combines TRBV11-1 with TRBJ1-4; possibly TRBD1 for D (5 bases). This CDR3 spans 18 amino acids. Germline V lookup: CDR1 SGHAT, CDR2 FQDESV (reference sequence). The V end was cut by 5 bases, the J end by 0 bases, with 19 bases between. CDR3 residues: CASSVGTVSLATNEKLFF. The CDR3 bases are TGTGCCAGCAGCGTCGGGACGGTCAGCCTTGCAACTAATGAAAAACTGTTTTTT.